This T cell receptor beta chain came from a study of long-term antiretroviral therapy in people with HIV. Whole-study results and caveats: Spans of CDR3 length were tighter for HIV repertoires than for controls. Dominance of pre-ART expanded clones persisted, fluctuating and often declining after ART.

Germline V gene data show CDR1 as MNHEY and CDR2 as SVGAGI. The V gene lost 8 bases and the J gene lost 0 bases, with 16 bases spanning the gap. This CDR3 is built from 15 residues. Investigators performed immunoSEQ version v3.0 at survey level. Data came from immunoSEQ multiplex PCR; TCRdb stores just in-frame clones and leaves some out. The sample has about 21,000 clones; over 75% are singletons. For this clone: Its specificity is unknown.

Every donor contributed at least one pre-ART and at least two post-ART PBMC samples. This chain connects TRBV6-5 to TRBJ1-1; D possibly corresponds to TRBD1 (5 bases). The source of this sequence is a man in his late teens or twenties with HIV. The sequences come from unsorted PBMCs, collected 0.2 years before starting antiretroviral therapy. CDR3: CASRARDHMNTEAFF. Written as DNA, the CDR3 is TGTGCCAGCCGGGCTAGGGACCACATGAACACTGAAGCTTTCTTT.